This T cell receptor beta chain stems from a study of T cell responses to AZD1222 COVID-19 vaccine. Only in-frame clones appear in the TCRdb table, and some are missing; sequencing was by immunoSEQ multiplex PCR. The data contain about 130,000 clones, approximately 92% of them seen just once; the ten biggest clones take up more than 0.95%. The germline CDR1 and CDR2 sequences are MNHEY and SMNVEV (reference sequence). Trimming took 8 bases from V and 1 from J; bases not matched to a gene: 13. This CDR3 spans 17 amino acids. The chain recombines TRBV27 with TRBJ2-2, with 7 bases matching TRBD1. Sequencing was performed on peripheral blood, taken 28 days after the second AZD1222 dose. The source of this sequence is an adult who received the AZD1222 COVID-19 vaccine. This chain's CDR3 is CASRNDRALLNTGELFF. The CDR3 DNA reads as TGTGCCAGCCGTAACGACAGGGCCCTATTGAACACCGGGGAGCTGTTTTTT.